This section outlines one T cell receptor (beta chain) sequence together with its context. Participant-given clinical history determined each cohort assignment. This entry comes from a study of blood T cell repertoires in COVID-19. As processed by the authors: Scientists estimated how many nucleated cells there were by amplifying reference gene primers. Profiled with immunoSEQ multiplex PCR; TCRdb holds only in-frame clones, not every one. V, J and clone size were drawn from that table, and D and trimming were deduced from the DNA. The sample shows around 230,000 clones, 89% of them seen only once. This receptor was taken from a woman under 40 with acute COVID-19. Sequencing input: PBMCs or T cells enriched from blood (not recorded which).

The CDR3 loop reads CASSVWTGRVLGNQPQHF. DNA for the CDR3: TGTGCCAGCAGCGTGTGGACAGGGCGGGTGCTGGGCAATCAGCCCCAGCATTTT. The rearrangement joins TRBV9 to TRBJ1-5; 8 positions match TRBD1. The CDR3 has 18 amino acids. V trimming: 2 bases; J trimming: 2 bases; junction bases outside the gene matches: 12. Germline CDR1 SGDLS, CDR2 YYNGEE.